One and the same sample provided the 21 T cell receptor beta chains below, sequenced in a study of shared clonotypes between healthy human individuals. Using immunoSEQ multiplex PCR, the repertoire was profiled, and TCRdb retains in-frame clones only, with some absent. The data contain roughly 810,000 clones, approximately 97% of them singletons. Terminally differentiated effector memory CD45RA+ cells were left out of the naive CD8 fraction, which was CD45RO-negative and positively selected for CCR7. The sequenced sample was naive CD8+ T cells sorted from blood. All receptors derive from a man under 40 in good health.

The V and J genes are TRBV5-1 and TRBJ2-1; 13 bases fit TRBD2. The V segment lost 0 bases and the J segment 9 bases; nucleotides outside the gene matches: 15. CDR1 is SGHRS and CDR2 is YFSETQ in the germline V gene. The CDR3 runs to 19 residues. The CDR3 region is CASSLDVRTSGRGRGEQFF. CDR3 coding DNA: TGCGCCAGCAGCTTGGACGTCAGGACTAGCGGGAGAGGGAGGGGTGAGCAGTTCTTC.

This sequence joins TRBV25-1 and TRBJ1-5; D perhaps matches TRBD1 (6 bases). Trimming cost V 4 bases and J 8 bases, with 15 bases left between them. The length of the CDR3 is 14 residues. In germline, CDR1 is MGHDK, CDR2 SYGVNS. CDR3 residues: CASSGPQGREPQHF. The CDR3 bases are TGTGCCAGCAGTGGCCCTCAGGGGCGTGAGCCCCAGCATTTT.

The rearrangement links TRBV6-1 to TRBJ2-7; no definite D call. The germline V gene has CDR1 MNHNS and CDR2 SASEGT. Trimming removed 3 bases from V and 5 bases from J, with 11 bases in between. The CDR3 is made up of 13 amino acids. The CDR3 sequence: CASSDGEIHEQYF. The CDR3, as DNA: TGTGCCAGCAGTGATGGTGAGATCCACGAGCAGTACTTC.

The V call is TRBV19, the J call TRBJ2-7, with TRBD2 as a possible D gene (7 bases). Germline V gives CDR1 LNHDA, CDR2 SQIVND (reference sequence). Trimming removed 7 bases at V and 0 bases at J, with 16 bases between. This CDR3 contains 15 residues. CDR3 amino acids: CASKGGYGASYEQYF. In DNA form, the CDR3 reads TGTGCCAGTAAGGGGGGGTACGGAGCCTCCTACGAGCAGTACTTC.

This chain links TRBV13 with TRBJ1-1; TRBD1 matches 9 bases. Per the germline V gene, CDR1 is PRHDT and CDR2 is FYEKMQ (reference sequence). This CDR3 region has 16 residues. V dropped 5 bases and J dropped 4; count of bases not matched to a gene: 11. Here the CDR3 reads CASSRPPGQGSTEAFF. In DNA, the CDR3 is TGTGCCAGCAGCCGCCCCCCGGGACAGGGTTCCACTGAAGCTTTCTTT.

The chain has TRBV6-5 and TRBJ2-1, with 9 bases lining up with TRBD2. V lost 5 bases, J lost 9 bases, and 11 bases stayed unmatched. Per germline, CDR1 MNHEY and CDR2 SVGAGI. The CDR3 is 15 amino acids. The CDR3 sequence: CASSPGEREVTEQFF. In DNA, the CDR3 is TGTGCCAGCAGTCCCGGAGAGCGGGAGGTTACTGAGCAGTTCTTC.

CDR3 DNA sequence: TGTGCCAGCAGCTTAAACAGAGGAGAAGAAAAACTGTTTTTT. It codes for CASSLNRGEEKLFF. The chain links TRBV7-8 to TRBJ1-4; D ambiguous. The V and J ends lost 2 bases and 8 bases respectively, with 12 bases between them. Germline values: CDR1 SGHVS, CDR2 FQNEAQ. The CDR3 runs 14 residues.

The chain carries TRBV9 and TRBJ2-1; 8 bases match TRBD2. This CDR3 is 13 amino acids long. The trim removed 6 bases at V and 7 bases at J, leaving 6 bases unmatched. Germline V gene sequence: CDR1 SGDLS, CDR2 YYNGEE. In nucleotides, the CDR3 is TGTGCCAGCAACCAGGGCGGGAGGAATGAGCAGTTCTTC. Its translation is CASNQGGRNEQFF. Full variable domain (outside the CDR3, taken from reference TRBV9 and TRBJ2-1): DSGVTQTPKHLITATGQRVTLRCSPRSGDLSVYWYQQSLDQGLQFLIQYYNGEERAKGNILERFSAQQFPDLHSELNLSSLELGDSALYFCASNQGGRNEQFFGPGTRLTVL.

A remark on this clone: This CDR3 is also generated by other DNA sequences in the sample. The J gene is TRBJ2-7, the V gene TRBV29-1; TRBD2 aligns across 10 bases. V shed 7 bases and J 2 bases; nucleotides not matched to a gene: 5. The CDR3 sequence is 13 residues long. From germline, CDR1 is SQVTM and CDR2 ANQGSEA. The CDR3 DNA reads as TGCAGCGCCGGACTAGCGGAGACCTACGAGCAGTACTTC. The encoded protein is CSAGLAETYEQYF.

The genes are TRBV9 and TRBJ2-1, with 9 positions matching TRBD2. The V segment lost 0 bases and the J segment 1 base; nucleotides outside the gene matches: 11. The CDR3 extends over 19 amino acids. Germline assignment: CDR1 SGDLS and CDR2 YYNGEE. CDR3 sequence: CASSVEGSGSVGSYNEQFF. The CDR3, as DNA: TGTGCCAGCAGCGTAGAAGGTAGCGGGAGCGTCGGGTCCTACAATGAGCAGTTCTTC. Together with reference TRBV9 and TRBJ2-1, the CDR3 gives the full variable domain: DSGVTQTPKHLITATGQRVTLRCSPRSGDLSVYWYQQSLDQGLQFLIQYYNGEERAKGNILERFSAQQFPDLHSELNLSSLELGDSALYFCASSVEGSGSVGSYNEQFFGPGTRLTVL.

The CDR3 DNA reads TGCGCCAGCAAGCAGCTAACTAGCGGGATATTCGCGGAGACCCAGTACTTC. Its protein product is CASKQLTSGIFAETQYF. The chain employs TRBV5-1 and TRBJ2-5; 10 bases match TRBD2. CDR1 and CDR2 from the germline V gene are SGHRS and YFSETQ. The CDR3 has 17 amino acids. The J segment lost 5 bases and the V segment lost 6 bases, leaving 16 bases of the junction unmatched.

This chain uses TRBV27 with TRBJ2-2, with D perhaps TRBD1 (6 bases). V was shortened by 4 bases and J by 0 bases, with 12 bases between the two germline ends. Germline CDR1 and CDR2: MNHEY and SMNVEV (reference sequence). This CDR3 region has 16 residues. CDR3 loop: CASSSVDSPNTGELFF. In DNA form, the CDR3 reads TGTGCCAGCAGTTCAGTGGACAGCCCGAACACCGGGGAGCTGTTTTTT.

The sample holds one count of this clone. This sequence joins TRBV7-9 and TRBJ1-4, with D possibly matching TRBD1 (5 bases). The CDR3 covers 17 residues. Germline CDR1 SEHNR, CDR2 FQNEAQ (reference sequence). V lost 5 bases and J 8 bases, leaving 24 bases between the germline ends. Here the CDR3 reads CASSPLSLSGGDEKLFF. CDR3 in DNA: TGTGCCAGCAGCCCACTATCCCTCTCGGGGGGGGACGAAAAACTGTTTTTT.

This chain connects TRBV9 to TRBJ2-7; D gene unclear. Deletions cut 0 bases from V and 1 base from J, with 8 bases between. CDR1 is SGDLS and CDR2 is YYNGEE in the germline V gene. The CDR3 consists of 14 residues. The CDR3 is CASSVALESYEQYF. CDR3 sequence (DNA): TGTGCCAGCAGCGTAGCTTTGGAATCCTACGAGCAGTACTTC.

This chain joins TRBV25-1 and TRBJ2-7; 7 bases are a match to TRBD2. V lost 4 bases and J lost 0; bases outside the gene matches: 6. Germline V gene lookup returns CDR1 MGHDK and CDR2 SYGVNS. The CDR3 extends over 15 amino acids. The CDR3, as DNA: TGTGCCAGCAGTGGCCCTAGCGGTAGCTCCTACGAGCAGTACTTC. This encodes CASSGPSGSSYEQYF.

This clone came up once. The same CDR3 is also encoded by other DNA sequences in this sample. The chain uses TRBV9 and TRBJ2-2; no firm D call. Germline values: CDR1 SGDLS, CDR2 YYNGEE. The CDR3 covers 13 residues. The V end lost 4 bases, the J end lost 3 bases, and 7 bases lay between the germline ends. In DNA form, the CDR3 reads TGTGCCAGCAGCCCCAAATACACCGGGGAGCTGTTTTTT. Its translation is CASSPKYTGELFF.

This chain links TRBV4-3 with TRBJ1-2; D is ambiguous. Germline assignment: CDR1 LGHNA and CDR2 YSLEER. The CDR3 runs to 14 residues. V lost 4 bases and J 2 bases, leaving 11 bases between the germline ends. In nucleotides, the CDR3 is TGCGCCAGCAGCCCCACCGGAGCCAACTATGGCTACACCTTC. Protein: CASSPTGANYGYTF.

The CDR3 loop is CASSFGQSYEQYF. In nucleotides, the CDR3 is TGTGCCAGCAGCTTTGGACAGTCCTACGAGCAGTACTTC. V and J are TRBV6-5 and TRBJ2-7; TRBD1 is a possible D gene (6 bases). The V and J ends lost 6 bases and 1 base respectively, with 10 bases between them. This CDR3 is built from 13 residues. Germline lookup yields CDR1 MNHEY and CDR2 SVGAGI.

In DNA form, the CDR3 reads TGTGCCAGCTCCGCTTCCGGGACCCTGGTCCATGAGCAGTTCTTC. Translating it yields CASSASGTLVHEQFF. The chain couples TRBV18 to TRBJ2-1; D may be TRBD1 or TRBD2 (5 bases each). Germline loops: CDR1 KGHSH, CDR2 LQKENI. The V gene lost 6 bases and the J gene lost 8 bases, with 20 bases spanning the gap. The CDR3 contains 15 residues.

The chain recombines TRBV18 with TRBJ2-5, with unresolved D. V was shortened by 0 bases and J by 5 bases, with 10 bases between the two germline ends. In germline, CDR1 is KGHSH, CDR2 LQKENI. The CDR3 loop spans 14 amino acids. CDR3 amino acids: CASSPPPRGETQYF. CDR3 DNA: TGTGCCAGCTCACCACCGCCACGTGGGGAGACCCAGTACTTC.

The CDR3 bases are TGTGCCAGCGGGATTTTGGGTAGCGGGAGATACAATGAGCAGTTCTTC. Protein product: CASGILGSGRYNEQFF. V and J are TRBV9 and TRBJ2-1, with 9 bases matching TRBD2. After removal of 7 bases from V and 4 bases from J, the junction contained 12 bases not matched to a gene. The length of the CDR3 is 16 residues. Germline CDR1 SGDLS, CDR2 YYNGEE.